This T cell receptor (beta chain) was identified during a study of cytomegalovirus exposure and HLA in healthy donors. About the research overall: Earlier, some 180 million T cells were analyzed, and more than 100 million unique TCR beta sequences were found among them. Notes on the study in general: Most TCR sequences were seen very rarely across donors, but some public TCRs occurred in many.

PCR involved 60 Vbeta and 13 Jbeta primers. TCRdb keeps only in-frame clones here, not all; method: immunoSEQ multiplex PCR. The repertoire holds approximately 180,000 clones, with around 86% as singletons. A word on this clone: The antigen remains undetermined.

V gave up 0 bases and J gave up 4 bases; unmatched junction bases: 3. Germline assignment: CDR1 MNHEY and CDR2 SVGAGI. CDR3 size: 15 residues. The chain uses TRBV6-5 and TRBJ2-1, with TRBD1 identical over 7 bases. This sequence was found in a woman aged 18 to 35 in good health and CMV-seronegative. Specimen: PBMCs. DNA for the CDR3: TGTGCCAGCAGTTACTCCGGACAGGAATACAATGAGCAGTTCTTC. Translated: CASSYSGQEYNEQFF.